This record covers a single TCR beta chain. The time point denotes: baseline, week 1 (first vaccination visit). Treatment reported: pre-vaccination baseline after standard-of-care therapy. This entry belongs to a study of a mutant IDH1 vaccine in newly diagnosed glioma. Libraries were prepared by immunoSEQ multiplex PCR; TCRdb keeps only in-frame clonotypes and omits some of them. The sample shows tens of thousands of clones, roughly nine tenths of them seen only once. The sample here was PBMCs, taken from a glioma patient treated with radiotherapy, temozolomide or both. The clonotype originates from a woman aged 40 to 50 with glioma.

The CDR3 loop reads CASSSLDRGLYEQYF. In nucleotides, the CDR3 is TGCGCCAGCTCGTCTTTGGACAGGGGCCTCTACGAGCAGTACTTC. V usage is TRBV5-1 and J usage is TRBJ2-7; 9 bases line up with TRBD1. The CDR3 covers 15 residues. V trimming: 7 bases; J trimming: 3 bases; junction bases outside the gene matches: 11. CDR1 is SGHRS and CDR2 is YFSETQ in the germline V gene.